The 5 T cell receptor beta chains presented below share a single source sample, sequenced in a study of cytomegalovirus exposure and HLA in healthy donors. PCR primers comprised 60 Vbeta and 13 Jbeta primers. Only in-frame clones appear in the TCRdb table, and some are missing; sequencing was by immunoSEQ multiplex PCR. The data contain more than 150,000 clones, 65% to 90% of them singletons. The source material was PBMCs. Every receptor here comes from a girl aged 2 to 10 in good health and CMV-seropositive.

V is TRBV19 and J is TRBJ2-2; 8 bases match TRBD1. This CDR3 spans 17 amino acids. V lost 6 bases, J lost 1 base, and 10 bases stayed unmatched. Germline V CDR1 and CDR2: LNHDA, SQIVND (reference sequence). Written as DNA, the CDR3 is TGTGCCAGTAGCCCCCTATTCGGACAGGGGAACACCGGGGAGCTGTTTTTT. Its translation is CASSPLFGQGNTGELFF.

The V gene is TRBV19, the J gene TRBJ1-1; 7 bases line up with TRBD1. The trim removed 3 bases at V and 0 bases at J, leaving 7 bases unmatched. Germline V gene sequence: CDR1 LNHDA, CDR2 SQIVND (reference sequence). The CDR3 totals 16 residues. The CDR3 DNA reads TGTGCCAGTAGTATGACGACAGGGCCGATGAACACTGAAGCTTTCTTT. Protein sequence: CASSMTTGPMNTEAFF.

V and J are TRBV28 and TRBJ2-7, with 7 bases aligning to TRBD2. Per the germline V gene, CDR1 is MDHEN and CDR2 is SYDVKM. V shed 5 bases, J shed 3 bases, and the junction held 7 bases outside the gene matches. CDR3 length equals 14 residues. CDR3 DNA sequence: TGTGCCAGCAGTGGGGGGGACGGATTCTACGAGCAGTACTTC. It translates to CASSGGDGFYEQYF.

This clone was seen once. The chain joins TRBV5-4 to TRBJ1-4, with TRBD1 identical over 8 bases. The CDR3 is made up of 16 amino acids. CDR1 and CDR2 from the germline V gene are SGHNT and YYREEE (reference sequence). V trimming: 4 bases; J trimming: 4 bases; junction bases outside the gene matches: 9. CDR3 bases: TGTGCCAGCAGCCGCGACAGGGGAGCCGATAATGAAAAACTGTTTTTT. Translating gives CASSRDRGADNEKLFF.

This sequence joins TRBV10-3 and TRBJ1-5, with TRBD1 matching 7 bases. V was clipped by 6 bases and J by 6 bases; unmatched bases: 5. CDR1 is ENHRY and CDR2 is SYGVKD in the germline V gene. The CDR3 loop spans 13 amino acids. The CDR3 DNA reads as TGTGCCATCAGCGAGACAGGGTTTCAGCCCCAGCATTTT. This sequence encodes CAISETGFQPQHF.